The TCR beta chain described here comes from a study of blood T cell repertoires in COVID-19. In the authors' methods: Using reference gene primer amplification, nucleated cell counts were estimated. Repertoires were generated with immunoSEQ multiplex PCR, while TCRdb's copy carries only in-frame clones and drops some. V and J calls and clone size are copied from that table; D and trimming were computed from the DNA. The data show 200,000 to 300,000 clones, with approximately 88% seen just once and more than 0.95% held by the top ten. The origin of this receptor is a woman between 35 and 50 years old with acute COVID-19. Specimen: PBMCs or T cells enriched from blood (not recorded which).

CDR3 nucleotides: TGCGCCAGCAGCAGCGGGTGGCACAATGAGCAGTTCTTC. This gives the protein CASSSGWHNEQFF. This sequence joins TRBV4-3 and TRBJ2-1; tentatively, D is TRBD2 (6 bases). Germline CDR1 reads LGHNA; CDR2 reads YSLEER. The CDR3 runs 13 residues. V lost 5 bases, J lost 5 bases, and 10 bases lay in between.